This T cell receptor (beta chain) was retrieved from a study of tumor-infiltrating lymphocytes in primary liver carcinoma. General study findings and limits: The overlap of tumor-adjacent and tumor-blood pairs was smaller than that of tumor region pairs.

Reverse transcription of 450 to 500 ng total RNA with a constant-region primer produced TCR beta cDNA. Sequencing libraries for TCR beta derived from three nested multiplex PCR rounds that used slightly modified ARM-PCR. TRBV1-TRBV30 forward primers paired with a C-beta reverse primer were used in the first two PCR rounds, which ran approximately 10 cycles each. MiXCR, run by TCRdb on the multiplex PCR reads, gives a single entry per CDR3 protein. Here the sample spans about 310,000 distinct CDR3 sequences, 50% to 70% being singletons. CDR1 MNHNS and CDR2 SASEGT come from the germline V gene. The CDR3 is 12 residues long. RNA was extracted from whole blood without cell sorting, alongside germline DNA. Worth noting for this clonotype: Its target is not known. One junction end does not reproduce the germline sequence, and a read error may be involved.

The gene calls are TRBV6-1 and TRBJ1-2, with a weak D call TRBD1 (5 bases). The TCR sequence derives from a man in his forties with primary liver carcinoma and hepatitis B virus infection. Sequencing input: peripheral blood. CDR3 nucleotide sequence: TGTGCCATCAGTGGCGGGGGGTATGGCTACACCTTC. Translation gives CAISGGGYGYTF.